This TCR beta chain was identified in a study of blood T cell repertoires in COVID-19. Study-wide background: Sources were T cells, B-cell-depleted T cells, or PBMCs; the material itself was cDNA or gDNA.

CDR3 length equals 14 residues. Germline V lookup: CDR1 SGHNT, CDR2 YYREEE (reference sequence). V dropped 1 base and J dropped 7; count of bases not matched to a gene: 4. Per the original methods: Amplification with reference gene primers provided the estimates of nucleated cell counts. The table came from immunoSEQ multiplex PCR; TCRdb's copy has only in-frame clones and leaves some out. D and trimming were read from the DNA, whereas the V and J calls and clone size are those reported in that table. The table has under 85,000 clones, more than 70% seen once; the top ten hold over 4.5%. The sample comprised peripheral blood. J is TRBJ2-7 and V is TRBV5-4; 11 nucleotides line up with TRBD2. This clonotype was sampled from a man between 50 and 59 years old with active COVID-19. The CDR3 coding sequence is TGTGCCAGCAGCTTGAGACTAGCGGGGAGAGAGCAGTACTTC. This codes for CASSLRLAGREQYF.